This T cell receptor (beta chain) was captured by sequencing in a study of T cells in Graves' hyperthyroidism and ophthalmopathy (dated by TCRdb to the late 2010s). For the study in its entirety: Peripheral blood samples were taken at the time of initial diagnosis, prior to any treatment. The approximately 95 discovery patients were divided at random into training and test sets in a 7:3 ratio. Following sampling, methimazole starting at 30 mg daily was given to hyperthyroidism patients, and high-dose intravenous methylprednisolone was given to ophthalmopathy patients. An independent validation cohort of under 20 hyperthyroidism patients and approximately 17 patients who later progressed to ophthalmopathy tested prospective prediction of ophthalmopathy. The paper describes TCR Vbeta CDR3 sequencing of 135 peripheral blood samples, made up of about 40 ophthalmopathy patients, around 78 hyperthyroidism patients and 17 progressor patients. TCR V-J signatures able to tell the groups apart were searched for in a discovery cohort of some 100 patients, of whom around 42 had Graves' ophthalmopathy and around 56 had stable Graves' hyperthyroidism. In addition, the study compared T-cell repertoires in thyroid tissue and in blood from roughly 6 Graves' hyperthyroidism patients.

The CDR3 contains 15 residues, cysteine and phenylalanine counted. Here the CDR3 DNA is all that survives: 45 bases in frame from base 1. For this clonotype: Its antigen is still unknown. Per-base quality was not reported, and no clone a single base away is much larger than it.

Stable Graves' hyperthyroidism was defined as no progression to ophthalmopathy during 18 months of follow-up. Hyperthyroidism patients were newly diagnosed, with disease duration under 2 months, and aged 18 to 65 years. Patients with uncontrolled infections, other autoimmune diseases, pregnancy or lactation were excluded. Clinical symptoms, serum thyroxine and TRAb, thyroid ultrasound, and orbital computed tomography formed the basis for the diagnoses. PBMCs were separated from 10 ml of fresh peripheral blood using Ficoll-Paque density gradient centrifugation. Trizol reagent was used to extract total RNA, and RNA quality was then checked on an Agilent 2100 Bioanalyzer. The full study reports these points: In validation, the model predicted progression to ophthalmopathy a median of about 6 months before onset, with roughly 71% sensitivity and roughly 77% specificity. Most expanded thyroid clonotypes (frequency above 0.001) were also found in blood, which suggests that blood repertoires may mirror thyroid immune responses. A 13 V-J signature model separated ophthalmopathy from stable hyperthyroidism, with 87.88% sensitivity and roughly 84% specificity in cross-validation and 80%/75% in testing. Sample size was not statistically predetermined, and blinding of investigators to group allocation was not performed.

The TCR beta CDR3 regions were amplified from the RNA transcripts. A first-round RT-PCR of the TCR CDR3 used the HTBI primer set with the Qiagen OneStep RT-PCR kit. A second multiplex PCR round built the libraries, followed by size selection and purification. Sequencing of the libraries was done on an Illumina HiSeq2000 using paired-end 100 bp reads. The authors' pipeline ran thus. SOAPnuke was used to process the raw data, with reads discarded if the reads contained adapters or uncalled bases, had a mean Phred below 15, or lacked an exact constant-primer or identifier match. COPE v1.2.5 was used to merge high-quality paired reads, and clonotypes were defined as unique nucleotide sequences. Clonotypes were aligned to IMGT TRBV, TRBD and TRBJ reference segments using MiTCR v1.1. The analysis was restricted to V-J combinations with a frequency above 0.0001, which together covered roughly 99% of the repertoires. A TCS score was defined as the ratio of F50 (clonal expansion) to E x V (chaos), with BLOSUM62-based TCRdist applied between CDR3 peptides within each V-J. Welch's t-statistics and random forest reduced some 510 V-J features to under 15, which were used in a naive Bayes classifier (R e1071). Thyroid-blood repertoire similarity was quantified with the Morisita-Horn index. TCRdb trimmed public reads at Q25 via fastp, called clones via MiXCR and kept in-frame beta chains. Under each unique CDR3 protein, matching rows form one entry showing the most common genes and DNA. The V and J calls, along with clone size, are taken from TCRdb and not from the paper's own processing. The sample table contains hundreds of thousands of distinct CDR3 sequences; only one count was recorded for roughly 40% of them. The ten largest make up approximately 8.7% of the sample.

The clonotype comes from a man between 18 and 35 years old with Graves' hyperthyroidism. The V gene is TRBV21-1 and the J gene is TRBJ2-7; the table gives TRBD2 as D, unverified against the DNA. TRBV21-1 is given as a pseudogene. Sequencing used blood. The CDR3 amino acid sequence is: CASSISGRHSYEQYF. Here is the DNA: TGTGCCAGCAGCATCTCAGGGAGGCACTCCTACGAGCAGTACTTC.